The rows below give T cell receptor beta chains drawn from one sample of a study of cytomegalovirus exposure and HLA in healthy donors. The assay was immunoSEQ multiplex PCR, and TCRdb's table has in-frame clones only and misses some. The sample consists of approximately 250,000 clones, roughly 78% of them appearing once. The sample comprised PBMCs. The receptors derive from a boy younger than 18 in good health and CMV-seronegative. Each CDR3 is given with its conserved first and last residue. The D gene is left open where the match is weak. Clone size appears in some rows only: once, few, many, or a class for an expanded clone.

TRBJ1-2,TRBD1,.,TRBV6-6,14,TGTGCCAGCACTTTTCAATCAGGGGGCTATGGCTACACCTTC,CASTFQSGGYGYTF
TRBJ2-5,.,.,TRBV11-3,15,TGTGCCAGCAGCTTAGATGGGTTCCGGGGAGAGACCCAGTACTTC,CASSLDGFRGETQYF
TRBJ2-7,TRBD2,.,TRBV5-6,16,TGTGCCAGCAGCTTACTAGCGGGAGTTGATCGCTACGAGCAGTACTTC,CASSLLAGVDRYEQYF
TRBJ2-1,.,.,TRBV7-8,13,TGTGCCAGCAGGTTAGGGGCGTTGAATGAGCAGTTCTTC,CASRLGALNEQFF
TRBJ1-3,.,.,TRBV21-1,17,TGTGCCAGCAGCAAAACGACCTACAGACCCTCTGGAAACACCATATATTTT,CASSKTTYRPSGNTIYF
TRBJ2-7,TRBD2,.,TRBV5-1,20,TGCGCCAGCAGCTTGGCCAAGGCTAGCGGGGGGGCCCGAGCCTCCTACGAGCAGTACTTC,CASSLAKASGGARASYEQYF
TRBJ2-5,TRBD2,.,TRBV5-1,15,TGCGCCAGCAGCTTGGTGGCGGGGGGACAAGAGACCCAGTACTTC,CASSLVAGGQETQYF
TRBJ2-7,.,.,TRBV30,11,TGTGCCTGGAGTGGAGGCTACGAGCAGTACTTC,CAWSGGYEQYF
TRBJ1-2,.,.,TRBV25-1,15,TGTGCCAGCAGGACGGAGAGGGAGGGACACTATGGCTACACCTTC,CASRTEREGHYGYTF
TRBJ2-1,.,.,TRBV6-6,15,TGTGCCAGCACTATTGGGGGGGGCCTGTACAATGAGCAGTTCTTC,CASTIGGGLYNEQFF
TRBJ1-4,TRBD1,.,TRBV10-3,15,TGTGCCATCAGTGAGCCGGGACAGTCTAATGAAAAACTGTTTTTT,CAISEPGQSNEKLFF
TRBJ2-5,.,.,TRBV5-1,14,TGCGCCAGCAGCTTGTCGAACAGTCAAGAGACCCAGTACTTC,CASSLSNSQETQYF
TRBJ1-1,.,once,TRBV18,14,TGTGCCAGCTCACCAACGGTCATGAACACTGAAGCTTTCTTT,CASSPTVMNTEAFF
TRBJ2-1,TRBD2,once,TRBV10-1,15,TGCGCCAGCAAACTGGAGACTAGCGGGGTGAAGAGGCAGTTCTTC,CASKLETSGVKRQFF
TRBJ2-7,.,.,TRBV7-8,14,TGTGCCAGCAGCCTTCTTTTGAGCTCCTACGAGCAGTACTTC,CASSLLLSSYEQYF
TRBJ1-1,.,.,TRBV6-5,14,TGTGCCAGCAGTTACTCCGCGCGAACCACTGAAGCTTTCTTT,CASSYSARTTEAFF
TRBJ2-7,TRBD1,once,TRBV7-9,15,TGTGCCAGCAGCTTCGGAGACAGGGACTCCTACGAGCAGTACTTC,CASSFGDRDSYEQYF
TRBJ2-7,.,.,TRBV5-1,14,TGCGCCAGCAGCCCCTCTTCGGGGTCCTACGAGCAGTACTTC,CASSPSSGSYEQYF
TRBJ2-2,.,.,TRBV19,15,TGTGCCAGTAGTATGGGGGGGCAGAACACCGGGGAGCTGTTTTTT,CASSMGGQNTGELFF
TRBJ2-3,.,.,TRBV7-6,14,TGTGCCAGCAGCCGAGCGGCTAGCACAGATACGCAGTATTTT,CASSRAASTDTQYF
TRBJ2-2,.,.,TRBV10-1,17,TGCGCCAGCAGTGAGTCTCAGGGCCTTTCCAACACCGGGGAGCTGTTTTTT,CASSESQGLSNTGELFF
TRBJ2-1,.,.,TRBV11-3,15,TGTGCCAGCAGCTTAATGAGGGATACCTACAATGAGCAGTTCTTC,CASSLMRDTYNEQFF
TRBJ2-1,TRBD1,.,TRBV27,16,TGTGCCAGCAGTTTACGCCCCGGACAGGTCCACAATGAGCAGTTCTTC,CASSLRPGQVHNEQFF
TRBJ1-3,TRBD1,.,TRBV13,14,TGTGCCAGCAGCTTACGACAGGGCAGGGACACTATATATTTT,CASSLRQGRDTIYF
TRBJ1-1,TRBD1,.,TRBV11-2,17,TGTGCCAGCAGCTTAGCAATCTATCGGACAGGGGGCACTGAAGCTTTCTTT,CASSLAIYRTGGTEAFF
TRBJ2-1,TRBD2,.,TRBV5-4,16,TGTGCCAGCAGTTCTATCGGGACTAGCGGGAGAAATGAGCAGTTCTTC,CASSSIGTSGRNEQFF
TRBJ2-7,.,few,TRBV30,14,TGTGCCTGGAGTGTAGGAGGGTGGACCTACGAGCAGTACTTC,CAWSVGGWTYEQYF
TRBJ1-2,.,.,TRBV5-1,13,TGCGCCAGCAGCTTCGGGGGGCAAGGGAGCTACACCTTC,CASSFGGQGSYTF
TRBJ1-2,TRBD1,.,TRBV9,12,TGTGCCAGCAGCGCGGACAGGTATGGCTACACCTTC,CASSADRYGYTF
TRBJ1-5,.,few,TRBV6-1,12,TGTGCCAGCAGTGATATCGTCCCGCCCCAGCATTTT,CASSDIVPPQHF
TRBJ1-2,TRBD1,few,TRBV27,15,TGTGCCAGCAGCCATGACAGGGGGCGAGACTATGGCTACACCTTC,CASSHDRGRDYGYTF
TRBJ2-3,.,once,TRBV11-3,14,TGTGCCAGCAGCACTCGGGAGCTCGGAGATACGCAGTATTTT,CASSTRELGDTQYF
TRBJ1-4,TRBD1,.,TRBV5-1,19,TGCGCCAGCAGCCTTGCCCCTATACGGACAGGGAATGGTAATGAAAAACTGTTTTTT,CASSLAPIRTGNGNEKLFF
TRBJ1-2,.,.,TRBV2,12,TGTGCCAGCAGTCCAACTAACTATGGCTACACCTTC,CASSPTNYGYTF
TRBJ2-1,TRBD2,.,TRBV7-6,16,TGTGCCAGCAGCTTAGGTCCCGGACTAGCGGTCAATGAGCAGTTCTTC,CASSLGPGLAVNEQFF
TRBJ2-1,TRBD2,.,TRBV7-7,19,TGTGCCAGCACCCTGGACCAGCGGGGATTTTCCAGCTCCTACAATGAGCAGTTCTTC,CASTLDQRGFSSSYNEQFF
TRBJ2-3,.,once,TRBV7-9,12,TGTGCCAGCAGATTTAAGAGCGATACGCAGTATTTT,CASRFKSDTQYF
TRBJ2-4,TRBD2,few,TRBV6-5,14,TGTGCCAGCAACAGCGGGGGGGATCCAAACATTCAGTACTTC,CASNSGGDPNIQYF
TRBJ2-2,TRBD2,.,TRBV7-8,19,TGTGCCAGCAGCTGGGCCCTAGCGGGGGGGCTCCTGGTAACCGGGGAGCTGTTTTTT,CASSWALAGGLLVTGELFF
TRBJ1-2,.,once,TRBV7-2,13,TGTGCCAGCAGCCCCCAGGGGAACTATGGCTACACCTTC,CASSPQGNYGYTF
TRBJ2-7,.,.,TRBV4-1,15,TGCGCCAGCAGCCAAGCGGGGGGCCCCTCCTACGAGCAGTACTTC,CASSQAGGPSYEQYF
TRBJ1-1,TRBD1,.,TRBV29-1,15,TGCAGCGTTGCCCGACGAGCAGGGGGCGGCACTGAAGCTTTCTTT,CSVARRAGGGTEAFF
TRBJ1-1,.,.,TRBV29-1,14,TGCAGCGTTGAAGGCAGGCCAGGGAACACTGAAGCTTTCTTT,CSVEGRPGNTEAFF
TRBJ2-1,TRBD2,.,TRBV2,15,TGTGCCAGCAGTGGGGGACTAGCGGGAGGAAGCGGGCAGTTCTTC,CASSGGLAGGSGQFF